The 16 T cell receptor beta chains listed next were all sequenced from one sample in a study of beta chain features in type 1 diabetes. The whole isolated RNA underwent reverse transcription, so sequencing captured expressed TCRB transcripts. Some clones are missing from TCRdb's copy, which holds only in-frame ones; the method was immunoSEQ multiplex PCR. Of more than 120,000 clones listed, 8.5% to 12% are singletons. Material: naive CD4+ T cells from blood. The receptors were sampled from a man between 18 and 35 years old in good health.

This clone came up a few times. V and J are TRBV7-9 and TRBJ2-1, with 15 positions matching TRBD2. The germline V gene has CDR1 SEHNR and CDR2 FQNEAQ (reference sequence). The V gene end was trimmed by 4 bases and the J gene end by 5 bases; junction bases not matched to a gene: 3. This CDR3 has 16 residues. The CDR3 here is CASSWTSGGANNEQFF. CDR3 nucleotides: TGTGCCAGCAGCTGGACTAGCGGGGGGGCAAACAATGAGCAGTTCTTC.

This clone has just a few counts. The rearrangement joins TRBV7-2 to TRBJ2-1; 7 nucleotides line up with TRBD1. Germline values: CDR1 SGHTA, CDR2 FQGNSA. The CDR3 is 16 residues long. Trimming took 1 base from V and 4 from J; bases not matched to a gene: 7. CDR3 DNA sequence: TGTGCCAGCAGCTTAGAAACAGGGGTCCGATACAATGAGCAGTTCTTC. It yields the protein CASSLETGVRYNEQFF.

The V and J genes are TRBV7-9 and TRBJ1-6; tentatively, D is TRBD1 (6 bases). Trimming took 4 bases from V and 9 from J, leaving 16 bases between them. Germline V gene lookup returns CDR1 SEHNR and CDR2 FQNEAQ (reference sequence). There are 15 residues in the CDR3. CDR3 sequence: CASSSTGFNSSPLHF. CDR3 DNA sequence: TGTGCCAGCAGCTCAACAGGGTTTAATAGTTCACCCCTCCACTTT.

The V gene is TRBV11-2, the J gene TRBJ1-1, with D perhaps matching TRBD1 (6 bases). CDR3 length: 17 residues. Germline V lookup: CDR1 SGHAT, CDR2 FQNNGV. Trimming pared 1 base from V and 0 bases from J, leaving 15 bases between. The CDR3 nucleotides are TGTGCCAGCAGCTTAGTGGAGACAGGACTCATGAACACTGAAGCTTTCTTT. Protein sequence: CASSLVETGLMNTEAFF.

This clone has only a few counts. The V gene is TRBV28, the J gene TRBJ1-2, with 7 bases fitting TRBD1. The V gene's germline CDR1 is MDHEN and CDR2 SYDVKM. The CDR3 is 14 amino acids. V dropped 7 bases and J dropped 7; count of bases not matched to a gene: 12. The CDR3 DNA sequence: TGTGCCAGCAATTCCCAGGGGGAAGTGGTTGGCTACACCTTC. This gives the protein CASNSQGEVVGYTF.

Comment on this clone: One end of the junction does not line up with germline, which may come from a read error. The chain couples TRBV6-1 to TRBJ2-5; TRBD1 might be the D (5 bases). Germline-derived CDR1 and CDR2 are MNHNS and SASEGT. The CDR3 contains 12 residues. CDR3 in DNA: TGTGCCATCAGTATGAAGGGGGAGACCCAGTACTTC. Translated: CAISMKGETQYF.

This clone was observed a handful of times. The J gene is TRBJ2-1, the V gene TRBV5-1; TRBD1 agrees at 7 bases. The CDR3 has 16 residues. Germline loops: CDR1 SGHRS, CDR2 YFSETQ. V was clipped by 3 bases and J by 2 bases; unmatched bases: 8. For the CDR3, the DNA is TGCGCCAGCAGCTCGCCGTCCGGGACAGCCTACAATGAGCAGTTCTTC. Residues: CASSSPSGTAYNEQFF. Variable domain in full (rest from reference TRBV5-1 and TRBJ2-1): KAGVTQTPRYLIKTRGQQVTLSCSPISGHRSVSWYQQTPGQGLQFLFEYFSETQRNKGNFPGRFSGRQFSNSRSEMNVSTLELGDSALYLCASSSPSGTAYNEQFFGPGTRLTVL.

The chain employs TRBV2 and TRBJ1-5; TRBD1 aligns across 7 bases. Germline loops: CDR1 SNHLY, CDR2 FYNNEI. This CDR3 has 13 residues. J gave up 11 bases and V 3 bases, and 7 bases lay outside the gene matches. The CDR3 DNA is TGTGCCAGCAGTGACGTGGGGGACAGTTCCCAGCATTTT. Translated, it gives CASSDVGDSSQHF.

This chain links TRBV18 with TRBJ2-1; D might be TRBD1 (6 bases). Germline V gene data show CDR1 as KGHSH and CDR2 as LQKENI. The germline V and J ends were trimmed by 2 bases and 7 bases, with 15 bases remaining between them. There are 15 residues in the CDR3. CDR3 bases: TGTGCCAGCTCACCAGGGGGCGATATTGAGAATGAGCAGTTCTTC. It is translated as CASSPGGDIENEQFF.

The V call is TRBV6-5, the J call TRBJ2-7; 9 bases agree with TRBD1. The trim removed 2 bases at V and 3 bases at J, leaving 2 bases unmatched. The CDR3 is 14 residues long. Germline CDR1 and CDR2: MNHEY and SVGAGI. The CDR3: CASSYVGQGYEQYF. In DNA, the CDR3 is TGTGCCAGCAGTTACGTGGGACAGGGCTACGAGCAGTACTTC.

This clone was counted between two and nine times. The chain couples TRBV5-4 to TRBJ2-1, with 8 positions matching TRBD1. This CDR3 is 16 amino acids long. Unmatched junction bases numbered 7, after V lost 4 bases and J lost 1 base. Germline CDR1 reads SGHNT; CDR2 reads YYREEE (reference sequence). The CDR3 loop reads CASSLWTGSSYNEQFF. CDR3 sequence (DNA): TGTGCCAGCAGCCTTTGGACAGGGTCTTCCTACAATGAGCAGTTCTTC.

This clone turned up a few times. CDR3 DNA sequence: TGTGCCTGGATAGAGGACTCCAGCTCCTACGAGCAGTACTTC. Its protein product is CAWIEDSSSYEQYF. The chain has TRBV30 and TRBJ2-7; TRBD2 might be the D (5 bases). V was cut by 4 bases and J by 0 bases, with 13 bases left in between. The length of the CDR3 is 14 residues. Germline CDR1 GTSNPN, CDR2 SVGIG (reference sequence).

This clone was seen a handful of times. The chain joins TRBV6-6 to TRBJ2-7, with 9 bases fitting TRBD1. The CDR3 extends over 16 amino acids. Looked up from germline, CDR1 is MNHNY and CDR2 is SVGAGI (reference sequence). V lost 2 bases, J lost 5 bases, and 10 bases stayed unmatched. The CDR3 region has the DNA TGTGCCAGCAGTTACGCGCCGGGACAGGGTCTAAACGAGCAGTACTTC. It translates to CASSYAPGQGLNEQYF.

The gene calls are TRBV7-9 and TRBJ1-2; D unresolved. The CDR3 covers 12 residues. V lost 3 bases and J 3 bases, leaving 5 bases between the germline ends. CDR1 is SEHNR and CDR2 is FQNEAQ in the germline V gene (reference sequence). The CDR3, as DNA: TGTGCCAGCAGCTTCGGGGACTATGGCTACACCTTC. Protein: CASSFGDYGYTF. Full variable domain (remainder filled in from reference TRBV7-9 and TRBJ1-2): DTGVSQNPRHKITKRGQNVTFRCDPISEHNRLYWYRQTLGQGPEFLTYFQNEAQLEKSRLLSDRFSAERPKGSFSTLEIQRTEQGDSAMYLCASSFGDYGYTFGSGTRLTVV.

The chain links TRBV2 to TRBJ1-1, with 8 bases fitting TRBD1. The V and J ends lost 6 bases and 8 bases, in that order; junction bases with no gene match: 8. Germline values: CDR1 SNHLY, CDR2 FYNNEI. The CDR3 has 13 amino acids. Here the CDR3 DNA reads TGTGCCAGCAGCGCAGGACAGGGAAGGGAAGCTTTCTTT. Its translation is CASSAGQGREAFF. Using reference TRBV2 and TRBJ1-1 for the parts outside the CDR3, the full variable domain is EPEVTQTPSHQVTQMGQEVILRCVPISNHLYFYWYRQILGQKVEFLVSFYNNEISEKSEIFDDQFSVERPDGSNFTLKIRSTKLEDSAMYFCASSAGQGREAFFGQGTRLTVV.

The CDR3 loop is CASSHRTQGAVYNEQFF. CDR3 DNA sequence: TGTGCCAGCAGCCACCGAACCCAGGGGGCTGTTTACAATGAGCAGTTCTTC. The rearrangement links TRBV7-9 to TRBJ2-1; 8 nucleotides agree with TRBD1. Trimming at V came to 5 bases and at J to 4 bases, leaving 13 bases not matched to a gene. This CDR3 has 17 residues. The germline CDR1 and CDR2 sequences are SEHNR and FQNEAQ (reference sequence).